These T cell receptor beta chains were read from a single sample in a study of blood T cell repertoires in COVID-19. Clones were read by immunoSEQ multiplex PCR, and TCRdb kept only the in-frame ones, dropping some. This sample yields over 150,000 clones, of which 60% to 85% are seen a single time; roughly 1.8% belongs to the top ten. Sequencing was performed on peripheral blood. All receptors derive from an older man with acute or convalescent COVID-19. CDR3s include the opening cysteine and the closing phenylalanine or tryptophan. A D gene is named only where the DNA matches it firmly. Not every row has a clone size; where given, it reads once, few, many or a size class.

j_call d_call cdr3_length v_call clone_size cdr3_nt cdr3_aa
TRBJ1-4 TRBD1 16 TRBV28 once TGTGCCAGCAGTTTACAGGGGGCAGTTGAGGGTGAAAAACTGTTTTTT CASSLQGAVEGEKLFF
TRBJ1-1 TRBD1 13 TRBV5-6 NA TGTGCCAGCAGCTTTGGGACAGGGCTGGAAGCTTTCTTT CASSFGTGLEAFF
TRBJ1-1 NA 12 TRBV28 NA TGTGCCAGCAGACAGGTGAACACTGAAGCTTTCTTT CASRQVNTEAFF
TRBJ1-3 NA 14 TRBV7-2 NA TGTGCCAGCAGCTTAACAGGTGCTGGAAACACCATATATTTT CASSLTGAGNTIYF
TRBJ1-6 NA 14 TRBV18 NA TGTGCCAGCTCACCAGACTCGGCCTCCCCACCCCTCCACTTT CASSPDSASPPLHF
TRBJ2-3 NA 15 TRBV24-1 once TGTGCCACCTGGGGTGGGGGGGCCGGGACAGATACGCAGTATTTT CATWGGGAGTDTQYF
TRBJ2-3 TRBD2 16 TRBV7-3 NA TGTGCCAGCAGCTTATCCCTCGGGGGGTCCACAGATACGCAGTATTTT CASSLSLGGSTDTQYF
TRBJ1-4 TRBD1 15 TRBV28 NA TGTGCCAGCAGTTCAGGACAGGAGGGGTATGAAAAACTGTTTTTT CASSSGQEGYEKLFF
TRBJ2-1 NA 16 TRBV28 once TGTGCCAGCAGTTCAATTCAGGGGGGATCCTACAATGAGCAGTTCTTC CASSSIQGGSYNEQFF
TRBJ1-4 NA 13 TRBV12-2 many TGTGCAAGTCGGGGGAGGGTTTGGGAAAAACTGTTTTTT CASRGRVWEKLFF
TRBJ2-3 TRBD1 16 TRBV5-1 NA TGCGCCAGCAGCCCATTCCGGGACAGGAGGGCAGATACGCAGTATTTT CASSPFRDRRADTQYF
TRBJ2-3 TRBD2 16 TRBV19 NA TGTGCCAGTGTCAATCAAGCGGGGTGGGACCCAGATACGCAGTATTTT CASVNQAGWDPDTQYF
TRBJ1-1 NA 17 TRBV15 NA TGTGCCACCAGCAGAGATCTGGGCAGGCTACAGAACACTGAAGCTTTCTTT CATSRDLGRLQNTEAFF
TRBJ1-5 TRBD1 17 TRBV4-2 NA TGTGCCAGCAGCCAAGGCCCGGACAGGCACCCCAATCAGCCCCAGCATTTT CASSQGPDRHPNQPQHF
TRBJ1-6 TRBD1 15 TRBV7-9 NA TGTGCCAGCAGCTTACCCACAGGGGAACGGTCACCCCTCCACTTT CASSLPTGERSPLHF
TRBJ2-5 NA 13 TRBV2 NA TGTGCCAGCAGTGAACTAGCCGGTAGTCCCCAGTACTTC CASSELAGSPQYF
TRBJ1-4 NA 16 TRBV9 once TGTGCCAGCAGCGAGCTCCCCGGGGGTTCTAATGAAAAACTGTTTTTT CASSELPGGSNEKLFF
TRBJ2-7 TRBD2 15 TRBV28 NA TGTGCCAGCAGTCCGCCGGGACTAGCGGCGGACGAGCAGTACTTC CASSPPGLAADEQYF
TRBJ2-5 TRBD2 14 TRBV13 NA TGTGCCAGCAGCTTATCGGGGGGGGCTCAGACCCAGTACTTC CASSLSGGAQTQYF
TRBJ2-5 TRBD1 17 TRBV4-3 NA TGCGCCAGCAGCCAAGATTGGACCGGGACAGGGAGAGAGACCCAGTACTTC CASSQDWTGTGRETQYF
TRBJ2-7 TRBD2 15 TRBV5-1 NA TGCGCCAGCAGCCGCAGCGGGGGCGGCTCCTACGAGCAGTACTTC CASSRSGGGSYEQYF
TRBJ1-4 NA 15 TRBV11-3 NA TGTGCCAGCAGCCAGACAGGAAGTTATAATGAAAAACTGTTTTTT CASSQTGSYNEKLFF
TRBJ2-7 NA 14 TRBV7-2 NA TGTGCCAGCAGCTTAGTCGGAGGACGCGACGAGCAGTACTTC CASSLVGGRDEQYF
TRBJ2-4 TRBD2 16 TRBV3-1/TRBV3-2 NA TGTGCCAGCAGCCAAGGACGGCGGGGGGTCGGGAACATTCAGTACTTC CASSQGRRGVGNIQYF
TRBJ2-1 TRBD2 15 TRBV15 NA TGTGCCACCAGCAGAGACCTAGCGGGGACCGCTGAGCAGTTCTTC CATSRDLAGTAEQFF
TRBJ1-2 TRBD1 14 TRBV3-1/TRBV3-2 NA TGTGCCAGCAGCAACGAGGGGGCTGGCTATGGCTACACCTTC CASSNEGAGYGYTF
TRBJ2-7 TRBD1 14 TRBV6-1 NA TGTGCCAGCAGTCAAGCGACAGGGATCTACGAGCAGTACTTC CASSQATGIYEQYF
TRBJ2-5 TRBD2 15 TRBV2 NA TGTGCCAGCAGTGATCCCACTAGCGGGGCGGAGACCCAGTACTTC CASSDPTSGAETQYF
TRBJ2-7 NA 15 TRBV6-5 few TGTGCCAGCAGTCCTCCGGGACTGAACTCTCGAGAGCAGTACTTC CASSPPGLNSREQYF
TRBJ1-1 NA 12 TRBV2 NA TGTGCCAGCAAACAAGGGACAACTGAAGCTTTCTTT CASKQGTTEAFF
TRBJ2-3 NA 12 TRBV6-5 NA TGTGCCAGCAGTTACTTCCAGGGCACGCAGTATTTT CASSYFQGTQYF
TRBJ1-2 TRBD1 14 TRBV5-1 many TGCGCCAGCAGACTGACCCCACAGGGGGACGGCTACACCTTC CASRLTPQGDGYTF
TRBJ1-2 NA 12 TRBV2 few TGTGCCAGCAGTGATAGGACAAGGGGCTACACCTTC CASSDRTRGYTF
TRBJ1-6 NA 14 TRBV10-3 once TGTGCCATCAGTATCTCGACAGATAATTCACCCCTCCACTTT CAISISTDNSPLHF
TRBJ2-3 TRBD2 17 TRBV11-3 NA TGTGCCAGCAGCCGGACTAGCGGGGGCGTTGGCACAGATACGCAGTATTTT CASSRTSGGVGTDTQYF
TRBJ2-7 NA 12 TRBV29-1 NA TGCAGCGGCCTTTGGGCAGGGTACGAGCAGTACTTC CSGLWAGYEQYF
TRBJ1-2 NA 13 TRBV24-1 once TGTGCCACCAGTGATGGGGGCAGGGGTGGCTACACCTTC CATSDGGRGGYTF
TRBJ1-6 NA 17 TRBV18 NA TGTGCCAGCTCACCACAGGGCCGGGAGGCAGTAAATTCACCCCTCCACTTT CASSPQGREAVNSPLHF
TRBJ2-7 TRBD2 16 TRBV7-6 NA TGTGCCAGCAGCCCCCTGACTAGCGGGGGTTCATACGAGCAGTACTTC CASSPLTSGGSYEQYF
TRBJ2-1 TRBD2 17 TRBV11-3 NA TGTGCCAGCAGCTTTTCTAGGACTAGCGGTTTATACAATGAGCAGTTCTTC CASSFSRTSGLYNEQFF
TRBJ2-2 TRBD1 16 TRBV5-4 few TGTGCCAGCAGCTCCGATGGACAGGCTAACACCGGGGAGCTGTTTTTT CASSSDGQANTGELFF
TRBJ2-3 TRBD2 14 TRBV24-1 NA TGTGCCACCAGTGATTTCCGGGGGGGAGATACGCAGTATTTT CATSDFRGGDTQYF
TRBJ1-5 TRBD1 14 TRBV29-1 once TGCAGCGTGGGGGACAGTTCTGCCAATCAGCCCCAGCATTTT CSVGDSSANQPQHF
TRBJ1-2 TRBD1 14 TRBV5-4 NA TGTGCCAGCAGCTTGGAACGGACAGGCGATGGCTACACCTTC CASSLERTGDGYTF
TRBJ1-4 NA 16 TRBV10-3 once TGTGCCATCAGTGAGTCGATTCTAACAGGAGTAGAAAAACTGTTTTTT CAISESILTGVEKLFF
TRBJ2-1 TRBD1 15 TRBV11-2 NA TGTGCCAGCAGCGTAGACAGGGGGGTATCGGATGAGCAGTTCTTC CASSVDRGVSDEQFF
TRBJ1-5 TRBD1 14 TRBV3-1/TRBV3-2 few TGTGCCAGCAGCCAAGCGACAGGGGAGAGGCCCCAGCATTTT CASSQATGERPQHF
TRBJ2-5 NA 15 TRBV6-6 NA TGTGCCAGCAGTTACTCGAGTTTGAACCAAGAGACCCAGTACTTC CASSYSSLNQETQYF